This T cell receptor beta chain comes out of a study of blood T cell repertoires in COVID-19. Study information: There were acute and convalescent COVID-19 samples, and they came from the United States, Italy and Spain.

The CDR3 loop spans 15 amino acids. Trimming removed 0 bases from V and 8 bases from J; junction bases left unmatched: 7. Germline CDR1 is MNHNY and CDR2 is SVGAGI (reference sequence). This clone is medium-sized. Produced via immunoSEQ multiplex PCR; TCRdb's table is partial and in-frame only. This table has tens of thousands of clones, 70% to 90% appearing once. The TCR originated in a woman older than 75 with acute or convalescent COVID-19. The source material was peripheral blood. This chain connects TRBV6-6 to TRBJ2-1, with 7 bases fitting TRBD2. CDR3 sequence reads: CASSYSGGRGDEQFF. The DNA of the CDR3 is TGTGCCAGCAGTTACTCGGGCGGGAGAGGGGATGAGCAGTTCTTC.